This T cell receptor (beta chain) was recovered during a study of T-cell reconstitution after alpha-beta-depleted transplantation in children. Unique molecular identifiers featured in how the TCRbeta library was prepared. In TCRdb, the PCR reads were re-called with MiXCR into one record per CDR3 protein. Of about a million distinct CDR3 sequences in the sample, 25% to 35% are singletons; the top ten hold about 28%. Germline values: CDR1 SGHDT, CDR2 YYEEEE. The germline V and J ends were trimmed by 0 bases and 0 bases, with 10 bases remaining between them. The CDR3 has 15 residues. Comments on this clonotype: Its antigen is currently unknown.

Points from the study as a whole: When one year had passed after transplant, most T-cell counts and diversity came from newly produced T cells. Elevated TCRbeta diversity at day 60 was traced, in some patients, to surviving recipient T cells and thymic progenitors. Reportedly, only several hundred clones from non-depleted graft cells drove alpha-beta T-cell counts at about two months.

This clonotype was obtained from a boy less than two years old who had a stem cell transplant for SCID, so the T cells may come from the graft donor. The V call is TRBV5-6, the J call TRBJ2-7; D is perhaps TRBD2 (6 bases). Sequenced material: PBMCs, mostly from graft donor cells, taken 360 days after TCRalphabeta/CD19-depleted stem cell transplant. CDR3 region: CASSLGRGLSYEQYF. In DNA form, the CDR3 reads TGTGCCAGCAGCTTGGGGCGGGGCCTCTCCTACGAGCAGTACTTC.